This entry is about one T cell receptor (beta chain). Its specificity is not known. CDR1 is SGHRS, CDR2 YFSETQ, per germline. Trimming stripped 3 bases from V and 2 bases from J, with 19 bases between. The CDR3 runs 17 residues. The source of the sample is a study of cytotoxic CD8 clonotypes in ibrutinib-treated CLL. Whole-study context: Specimens for response were gathered following a median around a year of therapy, spanning 6 to 36. On average, each sample had roughly 250,000 productive templates and roughly 95,000 productive rearrangements. The study, taken as a whole, reports: In comparison with age-matched healthy donors, baseline clonality was higher and tracked circulating CD8+ T-cell counts.

Produced via immunoSEQ multiplex PCR; TCRdb's table is partial and in-frame only. The sample has approximately 53,000 clones, roughly 83% seen once. Here the sequenced sample was PBMCs, taken after 24 months of ibrutinib treatment. This sequence was found in a human donor with chronic lymphocytic leukemia. The chain recombines TRBV5-1 with TRBJ2-3; D possibly corresponds to TRBD2 (6 bases). CDR3 region: CASSYGVGTQNTDTQYF. The CDR3, as DNA: TGCGCCAGCAGCTACGGGGTCGGGACTCAGAACACAGATACGCAGTATTTT. Based on the CDR3 plus reference TRBV5-1 and TRBJ2-3, the full variable domain is KAGVTQTPRYLIKTRGQQVTLSCSPISGHRSVSWYQQTPGQGLQFLFEYFSETQRNKGNFPGRFSGRQFSNSRSEMNVSTLELGDSALYLCASSYGVGTQNTDTQYFGPGTRLTVL.